The clone carrying this TCR beta chain was detected a few times. Antigen unknown. The sample originates from a study of CD8 T cells in ankylosing spondylitis. For TCR beta, libraries came from quantitative 5'-RACE with molecular barcodes. Using its own MiXCR run on the 5' RACE reads, TCRdb lists one record per CDR3 protein. The sample consists of around 890,000 distinct CDR3 sequences, around 11% of them appearing once. Germline CDR1 reads SGHRS; CDR2 reads YFSETQ. The CDR3 runs 14 residues. Trimming took off 0 bases at V and 4 bases at J, with 10 bases between the two ends. Findings and limits, study-wide: Disease-associated clones were CD8+ and fairly uncommon in peripheral blood. Blood from ankylosing spondylitis patients appeared to carry a characteristic roughly eight-variant TCR beta motif. Enrichment of disease-linked clones was reportedly significant in matched ankylosing spondylitis synovial fluid.

Input material: blood, either unsorted or a sorted T cell fraction (not recorded which). The rearrangement uses TRBV5-1 and TRBJ1-1, with a possible D match to TRBD1 (5 bases). The sequence came from a male donor with ankylosing spondylitis. The CDR3 region has the DNA TGCGCCAGCAGCTTGGACCGGCAGGGCACTGAAGCTTTCTTT. This sequence encodes CASSLDRQGTEAFF.